Here is one T cell receptor beta chain with its context. The antigen is unknown. These data are taken from a study of cytomegalovirus exposure and HLA in healthy donors. This CDR3 comprises 16 residues. The germline gives CDR1 SGHRS, CDR2 YFSETQ. The V gene end was trimmed by 1 base and the J gene end by 7 bases; junction bases not matched to a gene: 13. The PCR was carried out with 60 Vbeta primers and 13 Jbeta primers. The table came from immunoSEQ multiplex PCR; TCRdb's copy has only in-frame clones and leaves some out. Among around 160,000 clones listed, 79% were seen once. General study results and limits: As was reported, the classifier diagnosed cytomegalovirus status with high specificity and sensitivity. A later analysis associated 15,000 to 20,000 TCR beta sequences with HLA alleles at a 0.05 false discovery rate.

The sequence derives from a middle-aged woman in good health and CMV-seropositive. The chain carries TRBV5-1 and TRBJ1-2; TRBD1 matches at 7 bases. Sequenced material: PBMCs. The CDR3 sequence: CASSLPESTGATGYTF. The DNA of the CDR3 is TGCGCCAGCAGCTTGCCTGAGTCTACAGGGGCAACTGGCTACACCTTC.